This T cell receptor (beta chain) originates from a study of early T cells in non-severe SARS-CoV-2 infection (dated by TCRdb to the early 2020s). Background for the entire study: Because TCR sequencing relied on bulk RNA taken from unsorted whole blood, pairing of alpha and beta chains was not possible.

This was a case-control study nested in a cohort of healthcare workers in London, UK, who had nasopharyngeal swab PCR tests and blood samples taken every week. Healthcare workers were recruited between 23 and 31 March 2020, during the week of the UK lockdown, and were followed weekly for up to about 15 weeks. V is cut by 4 bases and J by 8 bases, and the space between the germline ends is 21 bases. CDR1 MNHNY and CDR2 SVGAGI were looked up in the germline V gene (reference sequence). The CDR3 covers 17 residues, taking in both the cysteine and the phenylalanine. Only the CDR3 DNA stays, 51 bases, in frame from base 1. Study-wide conclusions, independent of this receptor: VDJdb matching was skewed toward anti-spike CD8 responses and likely underestimated virus-specific expansions by missing private and CD4 specificities.

In this sample, this clonotype turned up many times. This clone's antigen is unknown. No per-base quality is available; no much larger clone lies one base away. The method was 5' RACE. Sequencing relied on a NextSeq 500. Unique molecular identifiers were attached to individual cDNA molecules in the TCR library protocol so that sequencing error and PCR bias could be corrected. TCR alpha and beta chains were both sequenced, and the abundances of alpha and beta sequences in each sample were closely correlated with each other. The source study handled its data this way. Decombinator V4 was used to annotate TCR sequences for V gene, J gene and CDR3. Expanded TCRs were defined as changing significantly between any two time points under a Poisson model with p below 0.0001. TCR abundances were normalised to the total number of TCRs sequenced per sample and were expressed as counts per million. TRAV1-2 paired with TRAJ12, TRAJ20 or TRAJ33 defined MAIT TCRs, while TRAV10 paired with TRAJ18 defined iNKT TCRs. A search of VDJdb, accessed on 1 November 2021, was run for TCRs annotated to CMV, EBV and SARS-CoV-2, with TCRs annotated for multiple antigens excluded. TCRdb reprocessing: public reads trimmed at Q25 with fastp, clones called with MiXCR, in-frame beta chains kept. Each CDR3 protein appears once, grouped with its most common genes and DNA. These V and J calls derive from TCRdb rather than the authors' analysis. This sample lists 98,000 or so distinct CDR3 sequences; 8% to 13% were detected once. The ten most abundant clones make up 5.1% of the sample.

The material sequenced was whole blood. The V and J segments used are TRBV6-6 and TRBJ1-6; there is no confident call for the D gene. The source of this sequence is an adult who was a healthcare worker with PCR-confirmed SARS-CoV-2 infection or an uninfected control (not recorded which). The CDR3 region reads CASSSPGVALMYSPLHF. The DNA is TGTGCCAGCAGTTCCCCGGGTGTGGCCCTCATGTATTCACCCCTCCACTTT.